This T cell receptor beta chain stems from a study of regulatory T cells in long-lasting Graves disease (TCRdb year 2021). In terms of the full investigation: Antithyroid drugs had been taken for less than 3 months by newly diagnosed Graves' disease patients. Persistent Graves' disease patients were compared with newly diagnosed Graves' disease patients by peripheral blood TCR sequencing and RNA sequencing. The study took place in China and was registered as a clinical trial. A total of around 33 samples underwent TCR sequencing, from roughly 13 patients with persistent Graves' disease and 20 patients with newly diagnosed Graves' disease.

The time point label, read with the paper, signifies: newly diagnosed GD, antithyroid drugs for less than 3 months. RNA was extracted from PBMCs in TRIzol for both TCR sequencing and RNA sequencing. The diagnosis of Graves' disease followed American Thyroid Association guidelines. Patients were recruited from an endocrinology department in Xi'an, China. Each patient gave approximately 8.8 milliliters of peripheral blood, collected in an EDTA anticoagulant tube. PBMCs were isolated by Ficoll Paque Plus density gradient separation without further T cell sorting. An Agilent 2100 Bioanalyzer and agarose gel were used to check RNA quality, while a NanoDrop 2000 measured RNA concentration. Library method: multiplex PCR. The sequencer listed for this sample is Illumina HiSeq 4000. To build TCR beta libraries, CDR3 regions were amplified by Arm-PCR using iRepertoire HTBI primers. Before sequencing, the PCR products went through gel purification. Turning to the authors' computational methods: Gene usage analysis of CDR3 amino acid clonotypes used the approximately 62 TRBV and some 13 TRBJ segments found across samples. COPE and FqMerger were used to merge the filtered high-quality paired reads into contigs. BLAST was used to align contigs to IMGT TRBV, TRBD and TRBJ reference genes, with CDR3 defined following IMGT. Clonotypes above 0.1% frequency were classified as highly expanded clones. Shannon entropy was used to measure repertoire diversity, and the Gini coefficient was used to measure V-J evenness. A clonotype found in more than one individual was treated as public. TCRdb ran its own pipeline on the public reads, namely fastp trimming at Q25 and MiXCR clone calling, and kept in-frame beta chains. Duplicate CDR3 protein sequences are folded into a single record with the most common DNA and genes. TCRdb, not the authors, supplied the V and J calls. The sample table contains under 450,000 distinct CDR3 sequences; only one count was recorded for 15% to 20% of them. The biggest ten clones account for 20% of the sample.

This clonotype was found many times. Its cognate antigen has yet to be identified. No much larger clonotype is one base removed from it; base qualities were not supplied. Overall study outcomes, separate from this receptor: Sequencing and analysis were limited to the TCR beta chain. The authors noted that the small sample size was a limitation that may lower accuracy. More public clonotypes were shared among persistent patients (roughly 2,700) than among newly diagnosed patients (roughly 960). Peripheral blood alone was examined, since thyroid tissue, which constituted the primary lesion, could not be accessed. Compared with newly diagnosed patients, patients with persistent Graves' disease had lower TCR Shannon entropy and fewer highly expanded clones, which suggests clonal expansion.

The sample was also linked to a second study, of T cells in Graves' hyperthyroidism and ophthalmopathy. Drawing on the second study: Stable Graves' hyperthyroidism was defined as no progression to ophthalmopathy during 18 months of follow-up. The hyperthyroidism patients were between 18 and 65 years old and newly diagnosed, with a disease duration of less than 2 months. Patients with uncontrolled infections, other autoimmune diseases, pregnancy or lactation were excluded. Diagnoses were based on clinical symptoms, serum thyroxine and TRAb, thyroid ultrasound and orbital computed tomography. For the first round of RT-PCR on the TCR CDR3, the HTBI primer set was used together with the Qiagen OneStep RT-PCR kit. Most expanded thyroid clonotypes (frequency above 0.001) were also detected in blood, a finding suggesting that blood repertoires may reflect thyroid immune responses. A model built on a 13 V-J signature distinguished ophthalmopathy from stable hyperthyroidism, reaching approximately 89% sensitivity and 81.08% specificity in cross-validation and 80%/75% in testing. During validation, the model predicted progression to ophthalmopathy a median of approximately 6.5 months ahead of onset, with almost 71% sensitivity and about 72% specificity. TCR V-J signatures able to tell the groups apart were searched for in a discovery cohort of 90 to 100 patients, of whom more than 40 had Graves' ophthalmopathy and 57 had stable Graves' hyperthyroidism. Prospective prediction of ophthalmopathy was tested in an independent validation cohort of fewer than 20 hyperthyroidism patients and roughly 16 patients who later progressed to ophthalmopathy. The roughly 90 discovery patients were divided at random into training and test sets in a 7:3 ratio. Thyroid tissue and blood T-cell repertoires from about six Graves' hyperthyroidism patients were also compared in the study. Following sampling, methimazole starting at 30 mg daily was given to hyperthyroidism patients, and high-dose intravenous methylprednisolone was given to ophthalmopathy patients. Libraries were constructed in a second round of multiplex PCR, after which size selection and purification were performed. The libraries were sequenced on an Illumina HiSeq2000 using paired-end 100 bp reads. SOAPnuke was used to process the raw data, throwing out any read that contained adapters or uncalled bases, had a mean Phred below 15, or lacked an exact constant-primer or identifier match. High-quality paired reads were merged with COPE v1.2.5, and unique nucleotide sequences were defined as clonotypes. MiTCR v1.1 was used to align clonotypes to the IMGT TRBV, TRBD and TRBJ reference segments. Analysis was restricted to V-J combinations with a frequency above 0.0001, which covered just over 98% of repertoires. The TCS score was defined as F50 (clonal expansion) divided by E x V (chaos), with BLOSUM62-based TCRdist calculated between CDR3 peptides within each V-J. Welch's t-statistics and random forest reduced several hundred V-J features to 13, which were used in a naive Bayes classifier (R e1071). Sample size was not statistically predetermined, and blinding of investigators to group allocation was not performed. TCR Vbeta CDR3 sequencing of 120 to 150 peripheral blood samples (approximately 44 ophthalmopathy, approximately 80 hyperthyroidism and some 17 progressor patients) is reported in the paper.

This sequence originates from a woman aged 18 to 35 with Graves disease. Donor details come from another sample of the same person, matched by shared clones. The source material was peripheral blood mononuclear cells (PBMCs), sampled at new diagnosis, from a patient treated with antithyroid drugs.

Read as DNA, the sequence is TGCAGTGCTAGAGATGTGGGGAGGAGCAATCAGCCCCAGCATTTT. Its translation is CSARDVGRSNQPQHF. The chain is encoded by TRBV20-1 joined to TRBJ1-5, with the D gene uncertain. V is shortened by 0 bases, J by 1 base, and the region joining them spans 10 bases. CDR1 and CDR2 (DFQATT, SNEGSKA) derive from the germline V gene (reference sequence). CDR3 length: 15 amino acids, cysteine to phenylalanine. Left in the record is the CDR3 DNA by itself, 45 bases read in frame from the first base.